Reported below is one T cell receptor (beta chain). Antigen specificity is unknown. These data are taken from a study of T cell responses to AZD1222 COVID-19 vaccine. Whole-study results and caveats: Spike regions recognized by vaccine-associated CD4 TCRs spanned the protein, led by 160-218 and 743-854. At baseline, just five to seven AZD1222 recipients tested seropositive. Donors were chiefly white British, with a greater number of females, and clonal diversity was perhaps underestimated. No repertoire was sampled before or during the peak T cell response, only after it.

Clones were sequenced by immunoSEQ multiplex PCR, and TCRdb holds only the in-frame ones, with some missing. The sample holds about 150,000 clones, about 85% seen once. Trimming stripped 5 bases from V and 5 bases from J, with 17 bases between. CDR3 size: 15 residues. Germline CDR1 is MNHEY and CDR2 is SVGAGI. The sample here was peripheral blood, taken after recovery from COVID-19. This TCR was sampled from an adult who had recovered from COVID-19. The chain is built from TRBV6-5 and TRBJ2-3; a weak D match, TRBD1 (7 bases). DNA for the CDR3: TGTGCCAGCAGTCGGACAGGCCCCGGGGGAGATACGCAGTATTTT. Its protein product is CASSRTGPGGDTQYF.